This is a list of T cell receptor beta chains from one sample in a study of blood T cells in healthy people across ages. Via MiXCR, TCRdb re-called the 5' RACE reads, giving one row per CDR3 protein. Here the sample spans around 1.5 million distinct CDR3 sequences, 35% to 45% being singletons. The specimen sequenced was blood. These receptors all come from a woman in her late teens or twenties in good health. Both conserved end residues are part of each CDR3. Each record gives: V gene, CDR3 protein.

V: TRBV12-3/TRBV12-4
CDR3: CASRGDRPKVFF

V: TRBV10-3
CDR3: CAISESGQGAIGNTIYF

V: TRBV3-1
CDR3: CASQGGTSVYEQYF

V: TRBV28
CDR3: CASISLFRGPPWNTEAFF

V: TRBV6-6
CDR3: CASSYESGQGNYEQYF

V: TRBV7-9
CDR3: CASSSGGVRGWANYGYTF

V: TRBV5-1
CDR3: CASSFLGQTYEQYF

V: TRBV12-3/TRBV12-4
CDR3: CASSPHNRLYEQYF

V: TRBV11-3
CDR3: CASSDQAADYEQYF

V: TRBV20-1
CDR3: CNATNPREKQETQFF

V: TRBV2
CDR3: CASRLGTGANNEQFF

V: TRBV6-5
CDR3: CASSFGERYGYTF

V: TRBV12-3/TRBV12-4
CDR3: CAGSLRPNEQFF

V: TRBV27
CDR3: CASSFSRLAGYNEQYF

V: TRBV6-2/TRBV6-3
CDR3: CASSQTHGTVYGYTF

V: TRBV20-1
CDR3: CSAIRRTENTGELFF

V: TRBV6-2/TRBV6-3
CDR3: CASSYLGSRETQYF

V: TRBV6-5
CDR3: CASGFRPSTDTQYF

V: TRBV20-1
CDR3: CSARATSGGTSYEQYF

V: TRBV20-1
CDR3: CSAREGAAGSPLHF

V: TRBV20-1
CDR3: CSATPGDQPQHF

V: TRBV20-1
CDR3: CSARREPEETQYF

V: TRBV6-5
CDR3: CASSYPQGRGEQFF

V: TRBV7-2
CDR3: CASSFYQGTTGELFF

V: TRBV7-9
CDR3: CASSLGPVLQETQYF

V: TRBV20-1
CDR3: CSAASGFNTGELFF

V: TRBV28
CDR3: CASSLYGTGGEQYF

V: TRBV5-1
CDR3: CASSLRGIDSGANVLTF

V: TRBV7-3
CDR3: CASSPQNTDTQYF

V: TRBV6-5
CDR3: CASSYGPTEAFF

V: TRBV7-2
CDR3: CASSPTGTNNSPLHF

V: TRBV24-1
CDR3: CATSAIGTSGGSSYNEQFF

V: TRBV9
CDR3: CASRGTSDPSQYF

V: TRBV11-2
CDR3: CASSGFTAKPSNQPQHF

V: TRBV30
CDR3: CAWSPTSAYGYTF

V: TRBV10-3
CDR3: CAISESQVGETQYF

V: TRBV5-1
CDR3: CASSPTTGMAKNIQYF

V: TRBV6-1
CDR3: CASSILKETQFF

V: TRBV6-5
CDR3: CASSYSGGEAFF

V: TRBV7-9
CDR3: CASSFSRNDRAAGYGYTF

V: TRBV7-2
CDR3: CASSFTGDPYNSPLHF

V: TRBV7-2
CDR3: CASSRRSGLAGNNEQFF

V: TRBV7-9
CDR3: CASSHGQVATNEKLFF

V: TRBV29-1
CDR3: CSVVRSGSLKTYEQYF

V: TRBV25-1
CDR3: CASNIEALGEQYF